This T cell receptor (beta chain) was sequenced during a study of blood T cell repertoires in COVID-19. Background on the study: From T cells, B-cell-depleted T cells, or PBMCs came the material, which was cDNA or gDNA.

Original handling: Estimation of nucleated cell counts relied on the amplification of reference gene primers. Method: immunoSEQ multiplex PCR; TCRdb's copy keeps in-frame clones and lacks some. V, J and clone size were drawn from that table, and D and trimming were deduced from the DNA. The sample holds more than 250,000 clones; 65% to 90% are singletons and the top ten take 4.5% to 5.5%. This CDR3 region has 17 residues. The germline gives CDR1 MNHNS, CDR2 SASEGT. V dropped 4 bases and J dropped 4; count of bases not matched to a gene: 11. The V and J genes are TRBV6-1 and TRBJ1-2, with 11 bases that match TRBD1. Sequencing input: peripheral blood. This receptor was taken from a man over 45 with active or convalescent COVID-19. The DNA of the CDR3 is TGTGCCAGCAGTGCGATAGGACAGGGGGCGCAGGGCTATGGCTACACCTTC. As protein: CASSAIGQGAQGYGYTF.